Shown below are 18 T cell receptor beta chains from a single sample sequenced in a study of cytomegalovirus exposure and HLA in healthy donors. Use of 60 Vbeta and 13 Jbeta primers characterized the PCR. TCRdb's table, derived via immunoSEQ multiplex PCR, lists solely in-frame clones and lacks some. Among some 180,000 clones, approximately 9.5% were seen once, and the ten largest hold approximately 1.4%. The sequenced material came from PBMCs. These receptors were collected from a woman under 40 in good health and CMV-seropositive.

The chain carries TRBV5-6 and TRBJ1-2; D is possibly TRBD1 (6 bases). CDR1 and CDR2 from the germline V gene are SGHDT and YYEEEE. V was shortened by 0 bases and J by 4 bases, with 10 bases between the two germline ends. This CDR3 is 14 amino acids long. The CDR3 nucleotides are TGTGCCAGCAGCTTGGGACAGGCGATCTATGGCTACACCTTC. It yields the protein CASSLGQAIYGYTF.

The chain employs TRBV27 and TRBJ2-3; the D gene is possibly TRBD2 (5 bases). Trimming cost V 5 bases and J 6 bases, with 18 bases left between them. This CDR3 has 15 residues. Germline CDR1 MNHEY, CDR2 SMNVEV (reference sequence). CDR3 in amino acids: CASSPAHGNRDTQYF. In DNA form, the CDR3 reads TGTGCCAGCAGTCCAGCCCACGGGAATAGGGATACGCAGTATTTT.

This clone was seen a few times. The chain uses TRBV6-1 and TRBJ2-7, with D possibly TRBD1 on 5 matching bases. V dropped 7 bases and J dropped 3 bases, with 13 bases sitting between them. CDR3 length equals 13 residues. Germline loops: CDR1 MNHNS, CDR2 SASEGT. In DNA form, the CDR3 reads TGTGCCAGCAACCGAGACAGAAGCTACGAGCAGTACTTC. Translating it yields CASNRDRSYEQYF.

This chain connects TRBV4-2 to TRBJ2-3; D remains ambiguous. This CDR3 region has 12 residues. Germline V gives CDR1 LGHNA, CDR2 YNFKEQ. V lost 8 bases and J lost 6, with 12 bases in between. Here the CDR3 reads CASASGVDTQYF. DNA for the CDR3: TGTGCCAGCGCGTCGGGTGTGGATACGCAGTATTTT.

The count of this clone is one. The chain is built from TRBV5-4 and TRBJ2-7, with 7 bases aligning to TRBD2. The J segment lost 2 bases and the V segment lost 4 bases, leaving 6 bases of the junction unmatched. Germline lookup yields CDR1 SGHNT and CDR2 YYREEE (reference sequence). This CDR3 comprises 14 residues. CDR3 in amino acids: CASSPVGRTYEQYF. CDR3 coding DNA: TGTGCCAGCAGCCCGGTCGGGAGGACCTACGAGCAGTACTTC.

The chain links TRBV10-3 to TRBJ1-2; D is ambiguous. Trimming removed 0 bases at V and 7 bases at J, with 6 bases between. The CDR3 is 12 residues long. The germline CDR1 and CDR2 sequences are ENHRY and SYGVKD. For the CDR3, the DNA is TGTGCCATCAGTGAGTCGGCAGTTGGCTACACCTTC. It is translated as CAISESAVGYTF.

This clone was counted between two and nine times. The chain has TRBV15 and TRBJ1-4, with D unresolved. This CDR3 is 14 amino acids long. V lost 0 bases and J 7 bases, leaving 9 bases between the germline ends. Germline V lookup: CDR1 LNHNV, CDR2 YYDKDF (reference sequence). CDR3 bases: TGTGCCACCAGCAGAGATATATCGAGTGAAAAACTGTTTTTT. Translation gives CATSRDISSEKLFF.

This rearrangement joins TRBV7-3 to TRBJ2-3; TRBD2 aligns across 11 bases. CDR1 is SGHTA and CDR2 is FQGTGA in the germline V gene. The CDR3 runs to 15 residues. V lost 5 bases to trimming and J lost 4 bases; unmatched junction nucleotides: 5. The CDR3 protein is CASSLSGRGADTQYF. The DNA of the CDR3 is TGTGCCAGCAGCCTTAGCGGGAGGGGAGCAGATACGCAGTATTTT.

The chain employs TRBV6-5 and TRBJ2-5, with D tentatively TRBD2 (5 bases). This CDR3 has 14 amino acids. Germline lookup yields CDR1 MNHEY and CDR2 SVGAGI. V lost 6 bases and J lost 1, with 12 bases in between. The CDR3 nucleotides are TGTGCCAGCAGGGCACCGGGATTCCAAGAGACCCAGTACTTC. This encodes CASRAPGFQETQYF.

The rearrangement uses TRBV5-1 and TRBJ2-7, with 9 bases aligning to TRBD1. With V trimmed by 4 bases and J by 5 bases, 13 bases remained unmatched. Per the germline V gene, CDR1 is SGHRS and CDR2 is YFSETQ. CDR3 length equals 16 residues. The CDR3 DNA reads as TGCGCCAGCAGCCATAGCGAGGACAGGGGCTTCCACGAGCAGTACTTC. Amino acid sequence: CASSHSEDRGFHEQYF.

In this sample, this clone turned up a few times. This CDR3 is CASSTGGVWSEQFF. CDR3 coding DNA: TGCGCCAGCAGCACGGGAGGCGTATGGAGTGAGCAGTTCTTC. The chain joins TRBV5-1 to TRBJ2-1, with TRBD2 identical over 7 bases. The CDR3 totals 14 residues. Unmatched junction bases numbered 10, after V lost 4 bases and J lost 9 bases. Looked up from germline, CDR1 is SGHRS and CDR2 is YFSETQ.

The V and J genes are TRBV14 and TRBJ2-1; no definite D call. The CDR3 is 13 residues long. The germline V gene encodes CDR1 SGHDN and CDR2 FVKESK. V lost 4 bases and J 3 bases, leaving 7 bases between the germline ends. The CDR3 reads CASSPTYYNEQFF. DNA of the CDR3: TGTGCCAGCAGCCCGACTTACTACAATGAGCAGTTCTTC. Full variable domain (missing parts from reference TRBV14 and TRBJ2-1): EAGVTQFPSHSVIEKGQTVTLRCDPISGHDNLYWYRRVMGKEIKFLLHFVKESKQDESGMPNNRFLAERTGGTYSTLKVQPAELEDSGVYFCASSPTYYNEQFFGPGTRLTVL.

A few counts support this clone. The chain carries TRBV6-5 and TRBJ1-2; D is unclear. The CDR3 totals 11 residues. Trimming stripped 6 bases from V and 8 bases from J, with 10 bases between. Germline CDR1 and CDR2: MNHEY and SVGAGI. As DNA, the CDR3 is TGTGCCAGCAGCGGGAAAGAAGGCTACACCTTC. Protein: CASSGKEGYTF.

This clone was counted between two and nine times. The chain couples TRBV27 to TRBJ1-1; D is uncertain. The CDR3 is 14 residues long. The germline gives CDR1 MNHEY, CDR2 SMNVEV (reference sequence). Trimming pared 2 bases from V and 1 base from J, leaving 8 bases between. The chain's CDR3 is CASSLGRRNTEAFF. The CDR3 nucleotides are TGTGCCAGCAGTTTAGGGAGGCGGAACACTGAAGCTTTCTTT.

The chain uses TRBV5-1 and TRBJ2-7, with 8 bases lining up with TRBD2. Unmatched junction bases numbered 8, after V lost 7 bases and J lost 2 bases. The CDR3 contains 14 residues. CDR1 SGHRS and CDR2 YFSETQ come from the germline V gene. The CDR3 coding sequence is TGCGCCAGCTCGCTCACTAGCGGAGCCTACGAGCAGTACTTC. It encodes CASSLTSGAYEQYF.

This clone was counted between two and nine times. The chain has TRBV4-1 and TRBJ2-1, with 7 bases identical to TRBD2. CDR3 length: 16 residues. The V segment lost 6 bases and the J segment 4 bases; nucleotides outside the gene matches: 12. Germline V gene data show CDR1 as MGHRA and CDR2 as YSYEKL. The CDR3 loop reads CASRGGASGPYNEQFF. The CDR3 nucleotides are TGCGCCAGCAGGGGTGGGGCTAGCGGTCCTTACAATGAGCAGTTCTTC.

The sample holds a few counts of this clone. CDR3 in DNA: TGCGCCAGCAGCTTTAAAGGTGGGGCGGTACAAGAGACCCAGTACTTC. As protein: CASSFKGGAVQETQYF. The J gene is TRBJ2-5, the V gene TRBV5-1; maybe TRBD1 (5 bases). Germline V gene data show CDR1 as SGHRS and CDR2 as YFSETQ. This CDR3 is built from 16 residues. With 2 bases removed from V and 2 bases from J, the gap between germline ends came to 16 bases.

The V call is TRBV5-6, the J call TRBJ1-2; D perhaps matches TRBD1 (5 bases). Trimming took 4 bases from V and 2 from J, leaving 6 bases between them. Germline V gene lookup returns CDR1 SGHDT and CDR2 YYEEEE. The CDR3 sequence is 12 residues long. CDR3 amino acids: CASSRQNYGYTF. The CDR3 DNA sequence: TGTGCCAGCAGCCGACAGAACTATGGCTACACCTTC.